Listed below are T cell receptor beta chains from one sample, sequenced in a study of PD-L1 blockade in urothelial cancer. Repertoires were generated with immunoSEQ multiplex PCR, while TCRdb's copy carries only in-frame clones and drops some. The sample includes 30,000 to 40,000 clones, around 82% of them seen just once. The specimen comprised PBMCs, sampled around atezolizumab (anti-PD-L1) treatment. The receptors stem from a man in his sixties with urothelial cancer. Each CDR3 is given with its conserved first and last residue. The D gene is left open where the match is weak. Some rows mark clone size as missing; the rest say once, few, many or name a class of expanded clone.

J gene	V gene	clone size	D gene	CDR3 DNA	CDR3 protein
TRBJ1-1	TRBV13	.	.	TGTGCCAGCAGCTCACGGGACACACTGAACACTGAAGCTTTCTTT	CASSSRDTLNTEAFF
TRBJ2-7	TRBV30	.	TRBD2	TGTGCCTGGAGTCCGATTATAGCGGGAGGCCTAGCGTACGAGCAGTACTTC	CAWSPIIAGGLAYEQYF
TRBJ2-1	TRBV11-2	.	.	TGTGCCAGCAGCCAAGACAGGTACTACAATGAGCAGTTCTTC	CASSQDRYYNEQFF
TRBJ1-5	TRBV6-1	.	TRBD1	TGTGCCAGCAGTTCGTTACAGGGGATTCAGCCCCAGCATTTT	CASSSLQGIQPQHF
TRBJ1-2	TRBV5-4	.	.	TGTGCCAGCATCTCATACCCCGAGACAGCTTATGGCTACACCTTC	CASISYPETAYGYTF
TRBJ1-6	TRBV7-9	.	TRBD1	TGTGCCAGCAGTGGGACAGGGGATTCACCCCTCCACTTT	CASSGTGDSPLHF
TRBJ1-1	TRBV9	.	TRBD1	TGTGCCAGCAGCGTACAGGGGGAGAACACTGAAGCTTTCTTT	CASSVQGENTEAFF
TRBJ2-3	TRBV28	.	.	TGTGCCAGCGGAGGTATTGGGACTCGGGTTTTTGATACGCAGTATTTT	CASGGIGTRVFDTQYF
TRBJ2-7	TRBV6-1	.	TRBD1	TGTGCCAGCAGTGAGATGCCGGGACAGGACTACGAGCAGTACTTC	CASSEMPGQDYEQYF
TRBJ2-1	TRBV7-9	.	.	TGTGCCAGCAGCTTAGGGGTCGGGGACAATGAGCAGTTCTTC	CASSLGVGDNEQFF
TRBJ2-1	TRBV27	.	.	TGTGCCAGCAGCACCTGGGGCGAGGAGCAGTTCTTC	CASSTWGEEQFF
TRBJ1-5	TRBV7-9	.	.	TGTGCCAGCAGCTTAAGTGAGGGCCTCGGCAATCAGCCCCAGCATTTT	CASSLSEGLGNQPQHF
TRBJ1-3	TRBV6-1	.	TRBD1	TGTGCCAGCAGTAAGGACAGGCTTGGAAACACCATATATTTT	CASSKDRLGNTIYF
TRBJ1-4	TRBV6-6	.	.	TGTGCCAGCACGACCATGGGGGGGGAAAAACTGTTTTTT	CASTTMGGEKLFF
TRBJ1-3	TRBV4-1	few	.	TGCGCCAGCAGACAACAGGGCGCTGGAAACACCATATATTTT	CASRQQGAGNTIYF
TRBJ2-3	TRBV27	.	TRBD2	TGTGCCAGCAGTTTTAGACTAGCGGGAGTGGATACGCAGTATTTT	CASSFRLAGVDTQYF
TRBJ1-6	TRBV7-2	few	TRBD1	TGTGCCAGCAGCTCCCCCAGGGGGCGCGTTAATTCACCCCTCCACTTT	CASSSPRGRVNSPLHF
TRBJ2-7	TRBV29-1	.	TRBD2	TGCAGCGTTGCAGGGCGGGAGTCTTCCTACGAGCAGTACTTC	CSVAGRESSYEQYF
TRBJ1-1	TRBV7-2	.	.	TGTGCCAGCAGCTTTCGAGGGGGTGGGATGAACACTGAAGCTTTCTTT	CASSFRGGGMNTEAFF
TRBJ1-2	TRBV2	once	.	TGTGCCAGCAGTCGACAGGCAGCCGGCTACACCTTC	CASSRQAAGYTF
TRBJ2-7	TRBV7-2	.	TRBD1	TGTGCCAGCAGCTTAAGAGCTGGGTCAGGGACAGTGAATTCCTACGAGCAGTACTTC	CASSLRAGSGTVNSYEQYF
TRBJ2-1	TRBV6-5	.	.	TGTGCCAGCAGTTACTCCCGGACACAGCAGTTCTTC	CASSYSRTQQFF
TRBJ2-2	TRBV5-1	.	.	TGCGCCAGCAGCTCCGGAGGGTCGGGCACCGGGGAGCTGTTTTTT	CASSSGGSGTGELFF
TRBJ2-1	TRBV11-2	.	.	TGTGCCAGCAGCTCTTTAGGTCGGTTAGCGAAGGATGGAAATGAGCAGTTCTTC	CASSSLGRLAKDGNEQFF
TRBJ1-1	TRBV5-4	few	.	TGTGCCAGCAGCGGTCGGCTACTGCGTGGTTCGGGTGAAGCTTTCTTT	CASSGRLLRGSGEAFF
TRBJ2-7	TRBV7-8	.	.	TGTGCCAGCAGCTTAGGTCGGGGGAAAACCTACGAGCAGTACTTC	CASSLGRGKTYEQYF
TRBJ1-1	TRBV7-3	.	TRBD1	TGTGCCAGCAGATTGACAGGGAGTGTTGGTAACACTGAAGCTTTCTTT	CASRLTGSVGNTEAFF
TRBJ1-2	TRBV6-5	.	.	TGTGCCAGCAGTTACTCGTACAGGTTTACCTATGGCTACACCTTC	CASSYSYRFTYGYTF
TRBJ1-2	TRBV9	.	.	TGTGCCAGCAGCGTAGGAGGACACTCGAGGAACACGAAGCACACCTTC	CASSVGGHSRNTKHTF
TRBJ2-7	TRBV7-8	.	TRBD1	TGTGCCAGCAGCTTGACAGGGGACGAGCAGTACTTC	CASSLTGDEQYF
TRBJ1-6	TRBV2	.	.	TGTGCCAGCAGTCCAAATAATTCACCCCTCCACTTT	CASSPNNSPLHF
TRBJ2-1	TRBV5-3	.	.	TGTGCCAGAAGCTCCGGGAGCAATGAGCAGTTCTTC	CARSSGSNEQFF
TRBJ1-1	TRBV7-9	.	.	TGTGCCAGCAGCCGCAACCCGGACAGAAACACTGAAGCTTTCTTT	CASSRNPDRNTEAFF